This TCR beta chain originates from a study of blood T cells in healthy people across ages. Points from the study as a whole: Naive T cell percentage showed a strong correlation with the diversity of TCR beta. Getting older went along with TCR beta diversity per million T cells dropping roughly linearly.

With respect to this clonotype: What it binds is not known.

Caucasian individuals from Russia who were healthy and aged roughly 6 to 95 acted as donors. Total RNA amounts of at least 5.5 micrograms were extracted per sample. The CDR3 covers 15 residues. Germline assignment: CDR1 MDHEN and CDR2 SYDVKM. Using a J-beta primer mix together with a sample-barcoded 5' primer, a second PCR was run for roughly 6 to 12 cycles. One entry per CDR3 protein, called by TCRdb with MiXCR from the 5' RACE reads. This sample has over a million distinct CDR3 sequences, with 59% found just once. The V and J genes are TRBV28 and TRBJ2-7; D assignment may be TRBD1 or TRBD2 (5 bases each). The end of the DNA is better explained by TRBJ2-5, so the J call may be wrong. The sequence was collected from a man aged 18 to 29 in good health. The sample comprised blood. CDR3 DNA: TGTGCCAGCAGCCCGCCGGGACGTCCTGTTGAGACCCAGTACTTC. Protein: CASSPPGRPVETQYF.